Listed here are 19 T cell receptor beta chains from one sample, sequenced in a study of cytomegalovirus exposure and HLA in healthy donors. Method: immunoSEQ multiplex PCR; TCRdb's copy keeps in-frame clones and lacks some. There are 120,000 to 150,000 clones in the sample; roughly nine tenths occur only once, and roughly 3% lies in the top ten. The material sequenced was PBMCs. These receptors were taken from a man younger than 30 in good health and CMV-seronegative.

This chain links TRBV5-8 with TRBJ2-7, with 7 bases aligning to TRBD1. The J segment lost 2 bases and the V segment lost 4 bases, leaving 9 bases of the junction unmatched. The CDR3 runs to 15 residues. The germline gives CDR1 SGHTS, CDR2 YDEGEE. CDR3 region: CASSIQGSLTYEQYF. In DNA, the CDR3 is TGTGCCAGCAGCATACAGGGGTCACTAACCTACGAGCAGTACTTC. Combining the CDR3 with reference TRBV5-8 and TRBJ2-7 gives the whole variable domain EAGVTQSPTHLIKTRGQQATLRCSPISGHTSVYWYQQALGLGLQFLLWYDEGEERNRGNFPPRFSGRQFPNYSSELNVNALELEDSALYLCASSIQGSLTYEQYFGPGTRLTVT.

V gene TRBV7-2 combines with J gene TRBJ2-2; possible D gene TRBD2, 5 bases. Germline V gene data show CDR1 as SGHTA and CDR2 as FQGNSA. V was trimmed by 0 bases and J by 5 bases, leaving 7 bases between them. This CDR3 region has 14 residues. CDR3 loop: CASSLARATGELFF. The CDR3 DNA is TGTGCCAGCAGCTTAGCGAGGGCGACCGGGGAGCTGTTTTTT.

This chain's CDR3 is CASSYSLPGTPYEQYF. The CDR3 DNA is TGTGCCAGCAGTTACTCCCTCCCCGGGACACCCTACGAGCAGTACTTC. The chain has TRBV6-5 and TRBJ2-7, with a possible D match to TRBD1 (6 bases). The CDR3 spans 16 residues. Trimming removed 0 bases from V and 2 bases from J, with 14 bases in between. From germline, CDR1 is MNHEY and CDR2 SVGAGI.

The chain recombines TRBV6-5 with TRBJ2-7, with D possibly TRBD2 on 5 matching bases. CDR1 and CDR2 (germline): MNHEY, SVGAGI. The CDR3 loop spans 14 amino acids. Trimming left V 4 bases short and J 1 base short, with 11 bases between. CDR3 region: CASSWLGESYEQYF. The CDR3 DNA follows: TGTGCCAGCAGTTGGCTGGGAGAATCCTACGAGCAGTACTTC.

This sequence joins TRBV6-1 and TRBJ1-6; 10 positions match TRBD1. Germline V CDR1 and CDR2: MNHNS, SASEGT. The ends lost 11 bases at V and 7 bases at J; junction bases unmatched: 11. The CDR3 contains 15 residues. CDR3 region: CAGETGGAGNSPLHF. CDR3 in DNA: TGTGCCGGTGAGACAGGGGGCGCGGGGAATTCACCCCTCCACTTT.

The chain joins TRBV27 to TRBJ2-7; the match to TRBD1 covers 9 bases. The trim removed 5 bases at V and 9 bases at J, leaving 8 bases unmatched. The germline CDR1 and CDR2 sequences are MNHEY and SMNVEV (reference sequence). The CDR3 spans 13 residues. The CDR3 spells CASSPGQGRVQYF. The CDR3 nucleotides are TGTGCCAGCAGTCCGGGACAGGGTCGGGTGCAGTACTTC.

This sequence joins TRBV27 and TRBJ2-6; maybe TRBD1 (5 bases). The germline V and J ends were trimmed by 4 bases and 2 bases, with 9 bases remaining between them. The V gene's germline CDR1 is MNHEY and CDR2 SMNVEV (reference sequence). There are 15 residues in the CDR3. This CDR3 reads CASSSKGAGANVLTF. The DNA for the CDR3 is TGTGCCAGCAGTTCGAAAGGGGCTGGGGCCAACGTCCTGACTTTC.

The chain is built from TRBV5-1 and TRBJ2-7, with 13 nucleotides matching TRBD2. V gave up 4 bases and J gave up 2 bases; unmatched junction bases: 3. CDR1 and CDR2 (germline): SGHRS, YFSETQ. The CDR3 has 15 residues. CDR3 residues: CASSLGLAGAYEQYF. The DNA for the CDR3 is TGCGCCAGCAGCCTCGGACTAGCGGGGGCCTACGAGCAGTACTTC. Full variable domain (outside the CDR3, taken from reference TRBV5-1 and TRBJ2-7): KAGVTQTPRYLIKTRGQQVTLSCSPISGHRSVSWYQQTPGQGLQFLFEYFSETQRNKGNFPGRFSGRQFSNSRSEMNVSTLELGDSALYLCASSLGLAGAYEQYFGPGTRLTVT.

The chain combines TRBV5-1 with TRBJ2-3; 8 bases map to TRBD2. CDR1 SGHRS and CDR2 YFSETQ come from the germline V gene. The CDR3 length is 15 residues. V gave up 0 bases and J gave up 4 bases; unmatched junction bases: 4. The CDR3: CASSLGSGGADTQYF. CDR3 DNA: TGCGCCAGCAGCTTGGGAAGCGGGGGTGCAGATACGCAGTATTTT.

The chain couples TRBV11-2 to TRBJ1-6; D unresolved. V was trimmed by 5 bases and J by 8 bases, leaving 10 bases between them. The CDR3 is 13 residues long. CDR1 and CDR2 from the germline V gene are SGHAT and FQNNGV. The CDR3 nucleotides are TGTGCCAGCAGCGTAGGATTAGATTCACCCCTCCACTTT. Its protein is CASSVGLDSPLHF.

This chain joins TRBV7-8 and TRBJ2-7; 7 nucleotides match TRBD1. V dropped 5 bases and J dropped 1; count of bases not matched to a gene: 8. Germline values: CDR1 SGHVS, CDR2 FQNEAQ. This CDR3 region has 15 residues. Here the CDR3 DNA reads TGTGCCAGCAGCCCAAGGACAGGCCGATCCTACGAGCAGTACTTC. Encoded protein: CASSPRTGRSYEQYF.

This clone has only a few counts. The V gene is TRBV14, the J gene TRBJ2-7, with D possibly being TRBD2 (5 bases). V was pared by 4 bases and J by 2 bases, with 9 bases between. From germline, CDR1 is SGHDN and CDR2 FVKESK. The CDR3 runs to 13 residues. CDR3 amino acids: CASSPGSTYEQYF. DNA of the CDR3: TGTGCCAGCAGCCCGGGATCAACCTACGAGCAGTACTTC.

The rearrangement joins TRBV21-1 to TRBJ2-5; TRBD2, the table's D call, was not compared with the DNA. TRBV21-1 is a documented pseudogene. This CDR3 is built from 12 residues. The CDR3 nucleotides read TGTGCCAGCAGAGCGGCTAAAGAGACCCAGTACTTC. Translation: CASRAAKETQYF.

The chain joins TRBV5-1 to TRBJ2-5; 9 bases align to TRBD1. CDR1 is SGHRS and CDR2 is YFSETQ in the germline V gene. This CDR3 comprises 15 residues. J lost 5 bases, V lost 0 bases, and 5 bases had no gene match. The DNA for the CDR3 is TGCGCCAGCAGCTTGGTTTACAGGGGGCAGGAGACCCAGTACTTC. This encodes CASSLVYRGQETQYF.

With respect to this clone: Other DNA sequences in this sample translate to the same CDR3. This chain connects TRBV27 to TRBJ1-5, with unresolved D. CDR1 MNHEY and CDR2 SMNVEV come from the germline V gene (reference sequence). The CDR3 covers 13 residues. The V end lost 0 bases, the J end lost 4 bases, and 4 bases lay between the germline ends. The CDR3 here is CASSLSRNQPQHF. Here the CDR3 DNA reads TGTGCCAGCAGTTTATCTCGGAATCAGCCCCAGCATTTT.

The gene calls are TRBV6-5 and TRBJ2-3; tentatively, D is TRBD1 (6 bases). The germline V gene has CDR1 MNHEY and CDR2 SVGAGI. This CDR3 comprises 12 residues. Trimming took off 6 bases at V and 8 bases at J, with 12 bases between the two ends. The DNA of the CDR3 is TGTGCCAGCAGCTTTACAGGGTCTACGCAGTATTTT. Its protein product is CASSFTGSTQYF.

This rearrangement joins TRBV27 to TRBJ2-1; TRBD2 agrees at 8 bases. After removal of 4 bases from V and 3 bases from J, the junction contained 14 bases not matched to a gene. Germline V gives CDR1 MNHEY, CDR2 SMNVEV (reference sequence). There are 18 residues in the CDR3. The CDR3 DNA reads as TGTGCCAGCAGTTGGTCAGCTCGCGGGGGGACCGACTACAATGAGCAGTTCTTC. Translated: CASSWSARGGTDYNEQFF.

The table lists this clone with a few counts. The chain employs TRBV28 and TRBJ2-7; maybe TRBD2 (6 bases). Trimming took off 3 bases at V and 6 bases at J, with 12 bases between the two ends. Germline CDR1 reads MDHEN; CDR2 reads SYDVKM. The CDR3 has 13 amino acids. The CDR3: CASSLVGGVEQYF. CDR3 DNA sequence: TGTGCCAGCAGTTTGGTGGGGGGTGTCGAGCAGTACTTC.

J is TRBJ2-7 and V is TRBV5-6; possibly TRBD1 for D (6 bases). The germline V gene has CDR1 SGHDT and CDR2 YYEEEE. V gave up 2 bases and J gave up 2 bases, with 17 bases separating them. The CDR3 spans 16 residues. CDR3 sequence reads: CASSLSGHERTYEQYF. In DNA, the CDR3 is TGTGCCAGCAGCTTATCGGGACACGAGAGGACCTACGAGCAGTACTTC.